What follows is one TCR beta chain and its context. The specificity of this receptor is unknown. No per-base quality is available; no much larger clone lies one base away. The immunoSEQ Assay, a bias-controlled multiplex PCR, was used to amplify TCRbeta CDR3 regions from genomic DNA. The original pipeline was this. Nucleated cell counts per sample were estimated from amplification of reference gene primers within the assay. Sequence reads were collapsed and filtered to measure the absolute abundance of every unique TCRbeta CDR3 rearrangement. For each sample, productive Simpson clonality was calculated as the square root of Simpson's diversity index over productive rearrangements. TCRdb obtained this table from immuneACCESS and retained in-frame rearrangements with V and J assigned. These tables miss some clones; where compared with another copy, unresolved V genes account for less than half of the shortfall, and the remainder is unexplained. V and J calls and clone size are as listed in that table; D and trimming were resolved from the DNA. In all, the sample holds 35,000 to 50,000 clones, and roughly 90% of those were seen once. The leading ten clones occupy approximately 2% of the sample.

These data come from a study of blood T cell repertoires in COVID-19 (dated by TCRdb to 2018 to 2021). For the study in its entirety: Samples covering the acute and convalescent phases of COVID-19 were provided by collaborators in the United States, Italy and Spain. The material from the prospective study consisted of cDNA or gDNA derived from T cells, B-cell-depleted T cells, or PBMCs. Deeply sampled blood TCRbeta repertoires from subjects exposed to, actively infected with, or recovered from COVID-19 were included in the dataset. The repertoires were made available in a free public database intended to serve as a resource for research on the immune response to SARS-CoV-2. The samples were drawn from the first 160 participants of the ongoing ImmuneRACE study and from 1,254 subjects provided by 6 global collaborators. A de-identified subject ID, COVID-19 status, age in years and sex were almost always included in the sample metadata. Where available, HLA class I and class II types were taken from metadata supplied by the sample provider and were not determined by assay-based typing.

Overall study results and their limits: The quantity of clinical and demographic metadata differed by source and by participant and was supplied without curation.

The germline V gene supplies CDR1 MNHNS and CDR2 SASEGT. At the junction V is shortened by 2 bases and J by 1 base; bases outside the gene matches: 7. From cysteine to phenylalanine, the CDR3 is 16 amino acids long. The kept DNA is CDR3 alone, 48 bases in frame from the first base. The collaborating institutions used their own protocols to collect whole blood in K2EDTA tubes. For TCRbeta analysis, collaborator samples were shipped as frozen whole blood, as isolated PBMCs, or as DNA extracted from either sample type. Sequenced sample: peripheral blood. In this chain, TRBV6-1 is recombined with TRBJ2-7; 8 nucleotides in the junction match TRBD2. The TCR originated in a man between 45 and 60 years old with active COVID-19. The DNA is as follows: TGTGCCAGCAGTGAATGGGGTAGCGGGGCATCCTACGAGCAGTACTTC. It codes for CASSEWGSGASYEQYF.